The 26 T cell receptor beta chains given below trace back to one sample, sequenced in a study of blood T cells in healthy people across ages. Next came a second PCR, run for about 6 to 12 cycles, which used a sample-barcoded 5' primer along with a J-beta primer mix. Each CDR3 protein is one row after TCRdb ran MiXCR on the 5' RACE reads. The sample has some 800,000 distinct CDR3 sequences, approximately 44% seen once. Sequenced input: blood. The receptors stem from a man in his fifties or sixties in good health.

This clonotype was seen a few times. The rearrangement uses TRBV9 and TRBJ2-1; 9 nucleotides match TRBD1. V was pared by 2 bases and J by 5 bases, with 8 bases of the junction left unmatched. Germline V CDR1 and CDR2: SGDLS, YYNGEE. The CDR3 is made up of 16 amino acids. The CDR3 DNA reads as TGTGCCAGCAGCGTCTCGGACAGGGGACGGAACAATGAGCAGTTCTTC. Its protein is CASSVSDRGRNNEQFF.

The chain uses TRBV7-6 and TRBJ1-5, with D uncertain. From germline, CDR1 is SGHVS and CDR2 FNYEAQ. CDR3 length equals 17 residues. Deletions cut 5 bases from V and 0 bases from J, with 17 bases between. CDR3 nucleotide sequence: TGTGCCAGCAGCAAAGAGAGGGCGTCGTATAGCAATCAGCCCCAGCATTTT. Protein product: CASSKERASYSNQPQHF.

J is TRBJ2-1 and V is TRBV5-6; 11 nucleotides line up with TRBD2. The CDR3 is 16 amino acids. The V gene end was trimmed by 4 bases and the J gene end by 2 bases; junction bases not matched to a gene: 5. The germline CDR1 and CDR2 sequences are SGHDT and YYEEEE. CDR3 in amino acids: CASSQLTSGAYNEQFF. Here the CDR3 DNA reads TGTGCCAGCAGCCAACTGACTAGCGGGGCCTACAATGAGCAGTTCTTC.

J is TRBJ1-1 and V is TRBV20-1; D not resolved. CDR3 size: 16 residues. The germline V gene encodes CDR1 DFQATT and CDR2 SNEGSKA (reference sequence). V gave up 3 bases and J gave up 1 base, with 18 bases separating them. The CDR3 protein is CSASRSRAQTNTEAFF. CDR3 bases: TGCAGTGCTAGCAGGTCACGGGCACAGACGAACACTGAAGCTTTCTTT.

The CDR3 DNA sequence: TGTGCCGTCGGGTCTCCCGGCGGTGAGCAGTTCTTC. It is translated as CAVGSPGGEQFF. J is TRBJ2-1 and V is TRBV7-9; D gene ambiguous. CDR3 length: 12 residues. Per the germline V gene, CDR1 is SEHNR and CDR2 is FQNEAQ (reference sequence). V was clipped by 11 bases and J by 9 bases, with 17 bases between them.

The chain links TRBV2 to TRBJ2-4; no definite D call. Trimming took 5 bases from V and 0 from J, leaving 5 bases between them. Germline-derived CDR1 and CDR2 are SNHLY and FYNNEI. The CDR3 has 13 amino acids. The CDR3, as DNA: TGTGCCAGCAGTAGGGAAGCCAAAAACATTCAGTACTTC. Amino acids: CASSREAKNIQYF.

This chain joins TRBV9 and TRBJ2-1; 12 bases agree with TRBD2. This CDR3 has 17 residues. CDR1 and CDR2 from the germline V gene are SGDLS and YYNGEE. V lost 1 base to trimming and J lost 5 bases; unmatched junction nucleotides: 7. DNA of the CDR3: TGTGCCAGCAGCGTAACGGGAAGGACTAGCGGGGACAATGAGCAGTTCTTC. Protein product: CASSVTGRTSGDNEQFF. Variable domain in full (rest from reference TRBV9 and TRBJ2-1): DSGVTQTPKHLITATGQRVTLRCSPRSGDLSVYWYQQSLDQGLQFLIQYYNGEERAKGNILERFSAQQFPDLHSELNLSSLELGDSALYFCASSVTGRTSGDNEQFFGPGTRLTVL.

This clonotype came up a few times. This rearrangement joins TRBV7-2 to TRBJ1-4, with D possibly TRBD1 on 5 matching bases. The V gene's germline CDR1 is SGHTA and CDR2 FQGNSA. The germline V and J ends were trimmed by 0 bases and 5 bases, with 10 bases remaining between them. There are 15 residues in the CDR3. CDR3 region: CASSLAPRTNEKLFF. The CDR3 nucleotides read TGTGCCAGCAGCTTAGCTCCCAGGACAAATGAAAAACTGTTTTTT.

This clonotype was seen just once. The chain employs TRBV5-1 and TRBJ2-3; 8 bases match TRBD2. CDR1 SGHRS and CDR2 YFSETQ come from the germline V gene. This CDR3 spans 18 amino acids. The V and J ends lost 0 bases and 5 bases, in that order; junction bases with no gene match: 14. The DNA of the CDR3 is TGCGCCAGCAGCTTGGATCCGGGGGGGCGAGGTCGAGGAGATACGCAGTATTTT. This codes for CASSLDPGGRGRGDTQYF.

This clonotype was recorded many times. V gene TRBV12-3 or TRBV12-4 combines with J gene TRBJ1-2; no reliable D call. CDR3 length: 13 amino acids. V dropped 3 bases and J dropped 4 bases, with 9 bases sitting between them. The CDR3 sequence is CASSLGGGYGYTF. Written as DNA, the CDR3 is TGTGCCAGCAGTTTGGGCGGCGGCTATGGCTACACCTTC.

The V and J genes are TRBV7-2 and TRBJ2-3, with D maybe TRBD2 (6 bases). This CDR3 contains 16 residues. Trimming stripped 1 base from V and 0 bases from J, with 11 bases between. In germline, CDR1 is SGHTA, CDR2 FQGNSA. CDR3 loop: CASSLGGTLSTDTQYF. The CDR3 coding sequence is TGTGCCAGCAGCTTAGGGGGGACTCTTAGCACAGATACGCAGTATTTT.

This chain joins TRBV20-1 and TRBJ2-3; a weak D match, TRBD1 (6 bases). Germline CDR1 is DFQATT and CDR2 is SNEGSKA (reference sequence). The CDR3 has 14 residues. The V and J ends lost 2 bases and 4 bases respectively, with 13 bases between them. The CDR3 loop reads CSARLRGSADTQYF. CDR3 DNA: TGCAGTGCTAGACTCAGGGGATCCGCAGATACGCAGTATTTT.

DNA of the CDR3: TGTGCCAGCAGCGTAGCGGACACTTACTACGAGCAGTACTTC. This sequence encodes CASSVADTYYEQYF. This chain uses TRBV9 with TRBJ2-7; weak D call: TRBD1 (5 bases). Germline-derived CDR1 and CDR2 are SGDLS and YYNGEE. Trimming left V 0 bases short and J 3 bases short, with 10 bases between. This CDR3 has 14 residues.

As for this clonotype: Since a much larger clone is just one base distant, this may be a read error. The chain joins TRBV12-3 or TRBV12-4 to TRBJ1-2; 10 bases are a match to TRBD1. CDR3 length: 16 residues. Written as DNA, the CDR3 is TGTGTCAGCAGATTAACGGGACAGGGGAAGAACTATGGCTACACCTTC. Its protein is CVSRLTGQGKNYGYTF.

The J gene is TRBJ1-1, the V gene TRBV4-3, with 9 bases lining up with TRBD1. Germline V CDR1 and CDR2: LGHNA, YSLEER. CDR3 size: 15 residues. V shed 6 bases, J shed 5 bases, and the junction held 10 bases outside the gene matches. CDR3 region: CASSQTGQGFTEAFF. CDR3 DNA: TGCGCCAGCAGTCAAACGGGACAGGGTTTTACTGAAGCTTTCTTT.

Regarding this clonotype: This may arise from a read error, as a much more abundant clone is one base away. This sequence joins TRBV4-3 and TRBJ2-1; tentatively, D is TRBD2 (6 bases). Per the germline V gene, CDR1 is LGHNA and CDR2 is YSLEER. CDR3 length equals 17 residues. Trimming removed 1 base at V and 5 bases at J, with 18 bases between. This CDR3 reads CASSQVDAWGVHNEQFF. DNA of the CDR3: TGCGCCAGCAGCCAAGTTGACGCTTGGGGGGTCCACAATGAGCAGTTCTTC.

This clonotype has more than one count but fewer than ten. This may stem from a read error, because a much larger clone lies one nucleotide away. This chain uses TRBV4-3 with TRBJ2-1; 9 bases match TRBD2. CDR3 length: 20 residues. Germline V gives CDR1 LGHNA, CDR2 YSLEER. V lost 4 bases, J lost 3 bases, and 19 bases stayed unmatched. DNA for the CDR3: TGCGCCAGCAGCCCCCATCACGGGGCGGGGGGGACCAGGTTCTACAATGAGCAGTTCTTC. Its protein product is CASSPHHGAGGTRFYNEQFF.

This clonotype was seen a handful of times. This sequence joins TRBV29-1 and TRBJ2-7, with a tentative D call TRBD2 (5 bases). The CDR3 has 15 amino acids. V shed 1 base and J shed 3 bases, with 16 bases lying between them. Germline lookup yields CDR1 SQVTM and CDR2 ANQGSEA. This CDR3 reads CSVEVGRGLHYEQYF. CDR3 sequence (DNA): TGCAGCGTTGAAGTAGGGAGAGGGCTACACTACGAGCAGTACTTC.

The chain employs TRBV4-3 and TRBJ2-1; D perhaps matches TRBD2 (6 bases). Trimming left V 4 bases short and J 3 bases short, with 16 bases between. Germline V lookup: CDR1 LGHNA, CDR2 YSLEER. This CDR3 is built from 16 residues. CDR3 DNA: TGCGCCAGCAGCCGTCCCTGGGGGGAGCGCTACAATGAGCAGTTCTTC. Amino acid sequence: CASSRPWGERYNEQFF.

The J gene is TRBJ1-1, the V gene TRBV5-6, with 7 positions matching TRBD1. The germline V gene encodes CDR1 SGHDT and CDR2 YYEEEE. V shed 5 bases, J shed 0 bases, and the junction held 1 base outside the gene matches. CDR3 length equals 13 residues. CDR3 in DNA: TGTGCCAGCAGGACAGGGATGAACACTGAAGCTTTCTTT. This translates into CASRTGMNTEAFF.

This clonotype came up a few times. CDR3 protein: CASSQDLASSYEQYF. CDR3 in DNA: TGCGCCAGCAGCCAAGATTTGGCCAGCTCCTACGAGCAGTACTTC. This chain connects TRBV4-3 to TRBJ2-7, with D hard to call. V gave up 0 bases and J gave up 0 bases, with 9 bases separating them. The CDR3 covers 15 residues. Germline CDR1 reads LGHNA; CDR2 reads YSLEER.

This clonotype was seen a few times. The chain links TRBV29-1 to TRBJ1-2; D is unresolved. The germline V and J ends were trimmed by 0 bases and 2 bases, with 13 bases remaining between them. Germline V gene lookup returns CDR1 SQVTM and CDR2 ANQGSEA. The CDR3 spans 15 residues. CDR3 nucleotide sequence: TGCAGCGTTGAAGACTCGGGCGGGCAGAACTATGGCTACACCTTC. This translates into CSVEDSGGQNYGYTF.

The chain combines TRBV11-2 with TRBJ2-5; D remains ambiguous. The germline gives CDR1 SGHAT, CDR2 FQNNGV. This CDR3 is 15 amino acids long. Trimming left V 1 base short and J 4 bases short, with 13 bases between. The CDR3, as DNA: TGTGCCAGCAGCTTAGCATCCGGGTTGGGAGAGACCCAGTACTTC. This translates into CASSLASGLGETQYF. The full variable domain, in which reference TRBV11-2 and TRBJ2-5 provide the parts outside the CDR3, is EAGVAQSPRYKIIEKRQSVAFWCNPISGHATLYWYQQILGQGPKLLIQFQNNGVVDDSQLPKDRFSAERLKGVDSTLKIQPAKLEDSAVYLCASSLASGLGETQYFGPGTRLLVL.

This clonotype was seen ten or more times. The CDR3 sequence is CASSLAPRGYAETQYF. The CDR3 DNA sequence: TGTGCCAGCAGCTTGGCCCCTCGAGGGTATGCAGAGACCCAGTACTTC. V and J are TRBV5-5 and TRBJ2-5; D might be TRBD2 (5 bases). The CDR3 loop spans 16 amino acids. The germline CDR1 and CDR2 sequences are SGHKS and YYEKEE (reference sequence). Trimming removed 0 bases at V and 4 bases at J, with 16 bases between.

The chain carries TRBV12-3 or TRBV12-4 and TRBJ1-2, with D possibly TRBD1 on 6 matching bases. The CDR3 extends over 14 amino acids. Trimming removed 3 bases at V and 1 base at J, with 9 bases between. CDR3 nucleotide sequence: TGTGCCAGCAGTTTTGGACAGCTTAACTATGGCTACACCTTC. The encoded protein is CASSFGQLNYGYTF.

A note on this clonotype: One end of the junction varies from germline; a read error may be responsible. The CDR3 DNA reads TGCGCCAGCAGCTCGGAGGCTAGCGGGGGCACAGATAAGCAGTATTTT. Translation gives CASSSEASGGTDKQYF. V usage is TRBV5-1 and J usage is TRBJ2-3, with 10 bases aligning to TRBD2. Germline lookup yields CDR1 SGHRS and CDR2 YFSETQ. The CDR3 length is 16 residues.